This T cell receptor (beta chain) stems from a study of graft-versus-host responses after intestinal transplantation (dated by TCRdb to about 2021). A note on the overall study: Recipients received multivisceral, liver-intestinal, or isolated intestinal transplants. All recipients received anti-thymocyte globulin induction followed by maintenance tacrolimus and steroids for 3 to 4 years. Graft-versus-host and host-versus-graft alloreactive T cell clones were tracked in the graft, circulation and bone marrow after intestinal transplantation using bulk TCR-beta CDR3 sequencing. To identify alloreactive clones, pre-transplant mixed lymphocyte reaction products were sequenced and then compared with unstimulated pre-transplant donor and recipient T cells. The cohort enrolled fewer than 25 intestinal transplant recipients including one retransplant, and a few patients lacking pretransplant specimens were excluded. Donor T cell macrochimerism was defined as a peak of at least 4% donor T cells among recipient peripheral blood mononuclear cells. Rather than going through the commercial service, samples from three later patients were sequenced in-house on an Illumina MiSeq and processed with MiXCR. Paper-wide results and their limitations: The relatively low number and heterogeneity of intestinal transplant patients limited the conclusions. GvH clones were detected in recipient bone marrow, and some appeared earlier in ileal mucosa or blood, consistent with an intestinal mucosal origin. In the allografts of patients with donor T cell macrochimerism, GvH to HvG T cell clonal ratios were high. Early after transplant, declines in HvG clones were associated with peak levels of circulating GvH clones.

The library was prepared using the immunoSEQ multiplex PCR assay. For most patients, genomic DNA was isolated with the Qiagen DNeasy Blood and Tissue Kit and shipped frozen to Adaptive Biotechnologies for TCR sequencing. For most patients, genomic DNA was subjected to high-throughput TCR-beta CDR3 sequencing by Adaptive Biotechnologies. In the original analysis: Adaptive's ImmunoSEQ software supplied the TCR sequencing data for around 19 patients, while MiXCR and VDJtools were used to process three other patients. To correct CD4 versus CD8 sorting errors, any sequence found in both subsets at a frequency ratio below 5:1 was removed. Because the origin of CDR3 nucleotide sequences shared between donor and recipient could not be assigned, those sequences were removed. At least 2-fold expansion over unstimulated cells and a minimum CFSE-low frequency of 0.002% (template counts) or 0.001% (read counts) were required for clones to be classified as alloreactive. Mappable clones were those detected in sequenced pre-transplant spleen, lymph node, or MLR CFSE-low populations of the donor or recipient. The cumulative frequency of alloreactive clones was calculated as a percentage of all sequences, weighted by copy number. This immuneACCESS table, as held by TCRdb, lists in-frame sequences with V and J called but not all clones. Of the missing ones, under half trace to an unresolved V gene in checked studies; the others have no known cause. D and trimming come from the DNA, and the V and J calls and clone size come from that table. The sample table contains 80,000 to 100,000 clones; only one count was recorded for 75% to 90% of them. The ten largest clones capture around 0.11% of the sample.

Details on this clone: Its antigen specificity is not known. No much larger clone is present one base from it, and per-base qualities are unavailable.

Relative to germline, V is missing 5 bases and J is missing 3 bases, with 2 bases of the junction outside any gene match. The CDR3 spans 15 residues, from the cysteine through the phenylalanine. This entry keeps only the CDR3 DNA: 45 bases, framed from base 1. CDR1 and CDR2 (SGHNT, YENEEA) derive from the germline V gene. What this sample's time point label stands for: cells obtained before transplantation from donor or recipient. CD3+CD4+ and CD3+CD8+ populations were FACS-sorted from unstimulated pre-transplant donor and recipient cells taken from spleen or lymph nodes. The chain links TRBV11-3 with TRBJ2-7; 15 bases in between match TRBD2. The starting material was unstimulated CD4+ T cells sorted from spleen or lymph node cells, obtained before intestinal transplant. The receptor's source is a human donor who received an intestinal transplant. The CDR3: CASSAGLAGGYEQYF. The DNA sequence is TGTGCCAGCAGCGCGGGACTAGCGGGGGGCTACGAGCAGTACTTC.